This T cell receptor (beta chain) was sequenced during a study of cytomegalovirus exposure and HLA in healthy donors. The PCR made use of 60 Vbeta and 13 Jbeta primers. Only in-frame clones appear in the TCRdb table, and some are missing; sequencing was by immunoSEQ multiplex PCR. The sample carries approximately 120,000 clones, around three quarters recorded once. With respect to this clone: Its antigen is unknown.

The CDR3 totals 15 residues. V shed 5 bases, J shed 8 bases, and the junction held 9 bases outside the gene matches. CDR1 is SNHLY and CDR2 is FYNNEI in the germline V gene. Study results and caveats: Links to common viral pathogens appeared, in a later analysis, for several of the most significant clusters. An analysis done earlier found most TCR beta V segments productive about 87% or about 30% of the time.

The sequence derives from a woman in her thirties or forties in good health and CMV-seropositive. The chain is built from TRBV2 and TRBJ2-1, with TRBD1 matching over 10 bases. Material: PBMCs. This CDR3 is CASSNPGQGLDEQFF. DNA for the CDR3: TGTGCCAGCAGTAACCCGGGACAGGGGTTGGATGAGCAGTTCTTC.